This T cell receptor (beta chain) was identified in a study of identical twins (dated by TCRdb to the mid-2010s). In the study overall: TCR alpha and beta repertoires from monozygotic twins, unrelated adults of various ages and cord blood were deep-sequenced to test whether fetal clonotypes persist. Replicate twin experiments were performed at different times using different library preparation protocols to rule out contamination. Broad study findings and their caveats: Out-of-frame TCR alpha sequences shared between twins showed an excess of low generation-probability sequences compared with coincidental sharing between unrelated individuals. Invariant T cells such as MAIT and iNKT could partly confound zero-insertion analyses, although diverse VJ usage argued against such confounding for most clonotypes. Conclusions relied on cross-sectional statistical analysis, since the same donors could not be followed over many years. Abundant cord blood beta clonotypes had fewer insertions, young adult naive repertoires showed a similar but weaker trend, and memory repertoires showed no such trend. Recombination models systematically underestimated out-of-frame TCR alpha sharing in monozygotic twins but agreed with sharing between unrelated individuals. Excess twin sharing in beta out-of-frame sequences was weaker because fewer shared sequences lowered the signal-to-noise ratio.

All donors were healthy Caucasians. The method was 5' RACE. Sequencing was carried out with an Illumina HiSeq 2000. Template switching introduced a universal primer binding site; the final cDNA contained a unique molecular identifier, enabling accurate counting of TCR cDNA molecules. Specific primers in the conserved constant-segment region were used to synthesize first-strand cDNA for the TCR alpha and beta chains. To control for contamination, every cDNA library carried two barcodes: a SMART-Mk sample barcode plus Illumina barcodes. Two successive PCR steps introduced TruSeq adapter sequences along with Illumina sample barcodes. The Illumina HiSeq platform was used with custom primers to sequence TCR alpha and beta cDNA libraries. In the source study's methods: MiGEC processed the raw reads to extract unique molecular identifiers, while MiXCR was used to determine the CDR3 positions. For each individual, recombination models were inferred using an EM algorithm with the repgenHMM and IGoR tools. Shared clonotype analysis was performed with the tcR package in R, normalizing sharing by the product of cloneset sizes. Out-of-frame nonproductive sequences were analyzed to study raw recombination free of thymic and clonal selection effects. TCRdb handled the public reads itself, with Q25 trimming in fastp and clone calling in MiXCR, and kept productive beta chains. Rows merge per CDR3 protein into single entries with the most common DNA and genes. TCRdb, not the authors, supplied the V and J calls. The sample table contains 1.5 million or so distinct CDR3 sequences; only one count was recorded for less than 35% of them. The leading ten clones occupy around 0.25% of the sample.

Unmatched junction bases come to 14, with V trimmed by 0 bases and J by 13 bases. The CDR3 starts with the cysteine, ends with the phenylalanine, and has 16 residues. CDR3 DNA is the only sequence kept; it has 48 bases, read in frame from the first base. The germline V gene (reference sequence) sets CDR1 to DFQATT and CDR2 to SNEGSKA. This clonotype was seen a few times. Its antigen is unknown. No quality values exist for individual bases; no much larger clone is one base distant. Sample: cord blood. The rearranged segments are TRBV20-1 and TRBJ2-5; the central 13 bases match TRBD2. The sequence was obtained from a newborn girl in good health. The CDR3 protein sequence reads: CSARDRTSGSVFGGYF. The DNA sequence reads TGCAGTGCTAGAGACCGGACTAGCGGGAGTGTGTTTGGAGGGTACTTC.